This T cell receptor (beta chain) was observed in a study of blood T cell repertoires in COVID-19. The overall study: Both acute and convalescent COVID-19 samples were obtained from the United States, Italy and Spain. The analysed material was cDNA or gDNA that came from T cells, B-cell-depleted T cells, or PBMCs.

V lost 3 bases and J lost 13; bases outside the gene matches: 22. CDR1 and CDR2 from the germline V gene are MGHRA and YSYEKL. This CDR3 spans 17 amino acids. Generated by immunoSEQ multiplex PCR, the TCRdb table keeps only in-frame clones and is missing some. There are 110,000 to 150,000 clones in the sample; about 87% occur only once, and 40% to 55% lies in the top ten. The rearrangement links TRBV4-1 to TRBJ2-5; 8 bases map to TRBD2. The clonotype originates from a human donor in a cohort sampled during active COVID-19. The specimen was peripheral blood. CDR3 in amino acids: CASSHDGAYRTSLNLYF. The CDR3 nucleotides are TGCGCCAGCAGCCACGACGGGGCGTATAGGACTAGCCTTAACCTGTACTTC.